The 14 T cell receptor beta chains in this list originate from one sample, sequenced in a study of control samples from healthy donors and cancer patients. Here immunoSEQ multiplex PCR was the method, and the copy in TCRdb shows in-frame clones only, minus some. The data hold more than 120,000 clones, with 91% observed a single time. Sequencing was done on a sample of blood. These receptors came from a man younger than 45 in good health.

This clone was found once. Here the CDR3 reads CAWSGLATNEKLFF. The CDR3 DNA is TGTGCCTGGAGTGGACTTGCAACTAATGAAAAACTGTTTTTT. The chain carries TRBV30 and TRBJ1-4, with no clear D. The CDR3 totals 14 residues. V was clipped by 1 base and J by 0 bases, with 6 bases between them. Germline V lookup: CDR1 GTSNPN, CDR2 SVGIG (reference sequence).

This sequence joins TRBV19 and TRBJ1-2, with 8 bases fitting TRBD1. In germline, CDR1 is LNHDA, CDR2 SQIVND (reference sequence). J gave up 4 bases and V 3 bases, and 13 bases lay outside the gene matches. The length of the CDR3 is 17 residues. The CDR3 DNA reads TGTGCCAGTAGTATCTCGGCAGGGGGCGCGGCGGTCTATGGCTACACCTTC. Its protein product is CASSISAGGAAVYGYTF.

V is TRBV4-1 and J is TRBJ1-2; TRBD1 might be the D (6 bases). V was clipped by 5 bases and J by 4 bases, with 17 bases between them. The CDR3 is 15 amino acids. Germline CDR1 MGHRA, CDR2 YSYEKL. Here the CDR3 reads CASSDGGPPLYGYTF. For the CDR3, the DNA is TGCGCCAGCAGCGATGGGGGGCCCCCTCTCTATGGCTACACCTTC.

The CDR3 sequence is CASSLTTSHIRDTQYF. For the CDR3, the DNA is TGTGCCAGCAGCCTAACTACTAGCCACATTAGGGATACGCAGTATTTT. V usage is TRBV7-2 and J usage is TRBJ2-3; D possibly corresponds to TRBD2 (6 bases). V lost 5 bases, J lost 6 bases, and 21 bases lay in between. The CDR3 is 16 residues long. Germline CDR1 is SGHTA and CDR2 is FQGNSA.

This chain connects TRBV6-5 to TRBJ1-1, with D unclear. Trimming shortened V by 6 bases and J by 7 bases, and 9 bases separated the two germline ends. Per germline, CDR1 MNHEY and CDR2 SVGAGI. The CDR3 sequence is 11 residues long. CDR3 sequence reads: CASSSRSEAFF. DNA of the CDR3: TGTGCCAGCAGCTCTCGGAGTGAAGCTTTCTTT.

The chain has TRBV5-6 and TRBJ1-4; 10 nucleotides align to TRBD1. Germline CDR1 SGHDT, CDR2 YYEEEE. V lost 0 bases, J lost 8 bases, and 4 bases stayed unmatched. The CDR3 is 15 residues long. The chain's CDR3 is CASSLEGTGEEKLFF. Here the CDR3 DNA reads TGTGCCAGCAGCTTGGAGGGGACAGGGGAGGAAAAACTGTTTTTT.

This chain uses TRBV12-3 or TRBV12-4 with TRBJ1-1, with D hard to call. Trimming cost V 1 base and J 4 bases, with 7 bases left between them. The CDR3 is 13 amino acids. The CDR3 loop reads CASSLGGITEAFF. The CDR3 nucleotides read TGTGCCAGCAGTTTAGGGGGAATCACTGAAGCTTTCTTT.

This rearrangement joins TRBV7-9 to TRBJ2-7, with no clear D. Trimming removed 5 bases at V and 5 bases at J, with 19 bases between. This CDR3 region has 15 residues. The V gene's germline CDR1 is SEHNR and CDR2 FQNEAQ (reference sequence). CDR3 in DNA: TGTGCCAGCAGCAAATTAGCACCCACGGCGCACGAGCAGTACTTC. Translated: CASSKLAPTAHEQYF.

The genes are TRBV7-2 and TRBJ2-7; the match to TRBD1 covers 8 bases. Germline values: CDR1 SGHTA, CDR2 FQGNSA. The CDR3 runs 15 residues. V was clipped by 5 bases and J by 1 base; unmatched bases: 7. The CDR3 bases are TGTGCCAGCAGCCGGACAGGGTCGCCTTCCTACGAGCAGTACTTC. Amino acid sequence: CASSRTGSPSYEQYF.

The gene calls are TRBV7-9 and TRBJ1-5; 7 bases fit TRBD1. The germline gives CDR1 SEHNR, CDR2 FQNEAQ (reference sequence). With 1 base clipped from V and 0 bases from J, the junction kept 3 bases outside the gene matches. The CDR3 is 16 residues long. This chain's CDR3 is CASSLETGDSNQPQHF. Here the CDR3 DNA reads TGTGCCAGCAGCTTAGAAACAGGGGATAGCAATCAGCCCCAGCATTTT.

This clone turned up a few times. The V gene is TRBV15, the J gene TRBJ1-5; maybe TRBD1 (5 bases). Germline V CDR1 and CDR2: LNHNV, YYDKDF (reference sequence). The CDR3 covers 15 residues. V lost 2 bases to trimming and J lost 3 bases, with 11 bases between them. The CDR3 loop reads CATSRIAGNNQPQHF. For the CDR3, the DNA is TGTGCCACCAGCAGAATCGCAGGGAACAATCAGCCCCAGCATTTT.

V and J are TRBV6-2 or TRBV6-3 and TRBJ1-2; D is possibly TRBD1 (6 bases). Germline V gene lookup returns CDR1 MNHEY and CDR2 SVGEGT. Trimming shortened V by 2 bases and J by 5 bases, and 9 bases separated the two germline ends. This CDR3 is 13 amino acids long. The CDR3 region is CASSYATGYGYTF. CDR3 sequence (DNA): TGTGCCAGCAGTTACGCAACAGGGTATGGCTACACCTTC.

The chain combines TRBV21-1 with TRBJ1-1. TRBV21-1 is annotated as a pseudogene. The CDR3 sequence is 15 residues long. The CDR3 spells CASSKVRGEATEAFF. The CDR3, as DNA: TGTGCCAGCAGCAAAGTTAGAGGCGAGGCGACTGAAGCTTTCTTT.

The chain combines TRBV11-2 with TRBJ2-3, with 9 bases identical to TRBD2. The CDR3 is made up of 17 amino acids. With 3 bases clipped from V and 0 bases from J, the junction kept 7 bases outside the gene matches. In germline, CDR1 is SGHAT, CDR2 FQNNGV. The CDR3 DNA follows: TGTGCCAGCAGCTTCGGGAGGACTAGCGTTAGCACAGATACGCAGTATTTT. It is translated as CASSFGRTSVSTDTQYF.